Described below is a single T cell receptor (beta chain) sequence and its context. This sample is drawn from a study of blood T cell repertoires in COVID-19. Germline V CDR1 and CDR2: MNHEY, SMNVEV (reference sequence). This CDR3 is 14 amino acids long. Trimming removed 8 bases from V and 4 bases from J, with 17 bases in between. In the original processing: Amplifying reference gene primers gave estimates of nucleated cell counts. Some clones are missing from TCRdb's copy, which holds only in-frame ones; the method was immunoSEQ multiplex PCR. V and J calls and clone size come straight from that table; D and trimming were deduced from the DNA. The sample gives approximately 250,000 clones, approximately 80% of which show up once; 5% to 7% is in the top ten.

The clonotype comes from a woman aged 55-75 years with active or convalescent COVID-19. The specimen sequenced was peripheral blood. V and J are TRBV27 and TRBJ1-2; D may be TRBD1 (5 bases). The DNA for the CDR3 is TGTGCCAGCGTCTCGAGCTGGGGCGCCTATGGCTACACCTTC. Translation gives CASVSSWGAYGYTF.